This TCR beta chain was recorded in a study of T-cell reconstitution after alpha-beta-depleted transplantation in children. Overall study results and limits: The authors attributed T-cell counts and diversity one year after transplant mostly to newly produced T cells. TCRbeta diversity was high at day 60 in some patients (a result of surviving recipient T cells and thymic progenitors).

Unique molecular identifiers were used in preparing the TCRbeta library. TCRdb fed the PCR reads into MiXCR, producing one record per CDR3 protein. In the table there are about 510,000 distinct CDR3 sequences, 9.5% to 12% of which are singletons. Trimming pared 1 base from V and 5 bases from J, leaving 7 bases between. The CDR3 contains 13 residues. Germline lookup yields CDR1 LGHNA and CDR2 YSLEER. This clonotype was recorded many times. Its antigen is not identified. The sequence came from a female patient aged 2-9 years who had a stem cell transplant for aplastic anemia, so the T cells may come from the graft donor. The sample consisted of PBMCs, mostly from graft donor cells, taken 180 days after TCRalphabeta/CD19-depleted stem cell transplant. The gene calls are TRBV4-3 and TRBJ2-3; D possibly corresponds to TRBD2 (6 bases). CDR3 nucleotide sequence: TGCGCCAGCAGCCAAGTAGCGGTAGATACGCAGTATTTT. Amino acids: CASSQVAVDTQYF.